Included here is one T cell receptor beta chain sequence, with context. Its antigen is undetermined. This sample is part of a study of cytomegalovirus exposure and HLA in healthy donors. Study-wide results and caveats: Among TCR beta chains, those listed as cytomegalovirus-associated numbered fewer than 200. Some V segments, TRBV6-2 and TRBV6-3 among them, were indistinguishable and were therefore excluded.

Nominally healthy donors were sampled, though unrecorded immune exposures were likely. Per the germline V gene, CDR1 is LGHNA and CDR2 is YNFKEQ. The V end was cut by 8 bases, the J end by 3 bases, with 15 bases between. This CDR3 spans 14 amino acids. Amplification used 60 Vbeta primers and 13 Jbeta primers. Data came from immunoSEQ multiplex PCR; TCRdb stores just in-frame clones and leaves some out. The table records approximately 150,000 clones, about 84% of them present only once. The chain links TRBV4-2 to TRBJ2-3; TRBD2 might be the D (5 bases). Sequenced sample: PBMCs. The sequence derives from a man aged 18 to 29 in good health and CMV-seronegative. Here the CDR3 DNA reads TGTGCCAGCGGAAAAAGCGGAACTACAGATACGCAGTATTTT. The encoded protein is CASGKSGTTDTQYF.